Below are 20 T cell receptor beta chains sequenced from a single sample in a study of T-cell reconstitution after alpha-beta-depleted transplantation in children. TCRbeta library preparation incorporated unique molecular identifiers. TCRdb reprocessed the PCR reads via MiXCR and lists one record per CDR3 protein. Here the sample spans nearly 550,000 distinct CDR3 sequences, 15% to 20% being singletons. The sample was PBMCs from the stem cell graft donor, taken from the stem cell graft. The receptors originated from a human donor who donated a stem cell graft to a child with acute lymphoblastic leukemia.

This clonotype was seen more than once but under ten times. This sequence joins TRBV5-4 and TRBJ2-7, with 7 bases that match TRBD2. This CDR3 has 14 residues. CDR1 and CDR2 from the germline V gene are SGHNT and YYREEE (reference sequence). J lost 5 bases, V lost 2 bases, and 7 bases had no gene match. This CDR3 reads CASSFDVGGDEQYF. CDR3 nucleotides: TGTGCCAGCAGCTTCGATGTGGGGGGGGACGAGCAGTACTTC.

The chain has TRBV5-1 and TRBJ2-7, with D perhaps TRBD1 or TRBD2 (6 bases each). The CDR3 sequence is 15 residues long. Germline CDR1 reads SGHRS; CDR2 reads YFSETQ. V lost 4 bases and J 5 bases, leaving 19 bases between the germline ends. The CDR3 coding sequence is TGCGCCAGCAGCCACGCTGGGCGGGGACACCACGAGCAGTACTTC. This sequence encodes CASSHAGRGHHEQYF.

The V call is TRBV11-2, the J call TRBJ2-7; no definite D call. V lost 0 bases and J lost 0, with 9 bases in between. This CDR3 is built from 15 residues. Germline V gives CDR1 SGHAT, CDR2 FQNNGV. CDR3 sequence reads: CASSLDTASSYEQYF. The CDR3 region has the DNA TGTGCCAGCAGCTTAGACACGGCGAGCTCCTACGAGCAGTACTTC.

The rearrangement joins TRBV5-6 to TRBJ2-7; tentatively, D is TRBD1 (5 bases). This CDR3 comprises 12 residues. The ends were cut back, 3 bases at V and 5 bases at J, with 9 bases in the middle. Germline V CDR1 and CDR2: SGHDT, YYEEEE. CDR3: CASSSGIHEQYF. CDR3 sequence (DNA): TGTGCCAGCAGCTCAGGGATTCACGAGCAGTACTTC.

The CDR3 region has the DNA TGCGCCAGCAGCTCGGGCCAAGAGACCCAGTACTTC. Protein product: CASSSGQETQYF. The chain couples TRBV5-1 to TRBJ2-5; D gene uncertain. Germline V gene data show CDR1 as SGHRS and CDR2 as YFSETQ. V shed 3 bases and J shed 1 base, with 4 bases lying between them. The CDR3 has 12 amino acids. Looking up the rest from reference TRBV5-1 and TRBJ2-5 gives the full variable domain: KAGVTQTPRYLIKTRGQQVTLSCSPISGHRSVSWYQQTPGQGLQFLFEYFSETQRNKGNFPGRFSGRQFSNSRSEMNVSTLELGDSALYLCASSSGQETQYFGPGTRLLVL.

This clonotype has a handful of counts. The chain is built from TRBV4-1 and TRBJ2-7; D gene unclear. Germline lookup yields CDR1 MGHRA and CDR2 YSYEKL. This CDR3 has 18 amino acids. The V gene lost 4 bases and the J gene lost 0 bases, with 22 bases spanning the gap. CDR3 bases: TGCGCCAGCAGCCCTCTTGGGCTTCGTCGGCCAGTCTCCTACGAGCAGTACTTC. Protein: CASSPLGLRRPVSYEQYF.

This chain connects TRBV7-8 to TRBJ2-7, with 8 bases that match TRBD2. CDR1 is SGHVS and CDR2 is FQNEAQ in the germline V gene. The CDR3 is made up of 15 amino acids. V shed 0 bases and J 2 bases; nucleotides not matched to a gene: 3. The CDR3 loop reads CASSLALAAPYEQYF. CDR3 nucleotide sequence: TGTGCCAGCAGCTTAGCACTAGCGGCCCCCTACGAGCAGTACTTC.

This chain uses TRBV6-2 or TRBV6-3 with TRBJ2-5; D not resolved. This CDR3 has 15 residues. Trimming stripped 8 bases from V and 0 bases from J, with 16 bases between. The germline gives CDR1 MNHEY, CDR2 SVGEGT. The CDR3 DNA is TGTGCCAGCCGTACAGACTTCCCTCACCAAGAGACCCAGTACTTC. Protein sequence: CASRTDFPHQETQYF.

The V call is TRBV12-3 or TRBV12-4, the J call TRBJ1-5; maybe TRBD1 (5 bases). The V and J ends lost 4 bases and 5 bases respectively, with 9 bases between them. There are 13 residues in the CDR3. CDR3 nucleotide sequence: TGTGCCAGCAGTTATTTGGGGGATCAGCCCCAGCATTTT. This codes for CASSYLGDQPQHF.

A few counts support this clonotype. The chain combines TRBV5-1 with TRBJ2-2; a weak D match, TRBD2 (6 bases). The CDR3 length is 15 residues. Deletions cut 0 bases from V and 6 bases from J, with 12 bases between. Germline CDR1 reads SGHRS; CDR2 reads YFSETQ. The CDR3 bases are TGCGCCAGCAGCTTGGATGGGACTGGGGCCGGGGAGCTGTTTTTT. This sequence encodes CASSLDGTGAGELFF. The full variable domain, in which reference TRBV5-1 and TRBJ2-2 provide the parts outside the CDR3, is KAGVTQTPRYLIKTRGQQVTLSCSPISGHRSVSWYQQTPGQGLQFLFEYFSETQRNKGNFPGRFSGRQFSNSRSEMNVSTLELGDSALYLCASSLDGTGAGELFFGEGSRLTVL.

The chain recombines TRBV19 with TRBJ1-6; no firm D call. Trimming removed 7 bases at V and 7 bases at J, with 20 bases between. CDR3 length: 16 amino acids. Germline values: CDR1 LNHDA, CDR2 SQIVND (reference sequence). This CDR3 reads CASTPSPGMGNSPLHF. In DNA form, the CDR3 reads TGTGCCAGTACCCCTAGTCCAGGAATGGGGAATTCACCCCTCCACTTT.

A few counts support this clonotype. This rearrangement joins TRBV29-1 to TRBJ2-7; TRBD2 matches 8 bases. The CDR3 is 14 residues long. Germline CDR1 SQVTM, CDR2 ANQGSEA. V was pared by 5 bases and J by 2 bases, with 8 bases of the junction left unmatched. This CDR3 is CSVQELAGPYEQYF. The CDR3 DNA reads as TGCAGCGTTCAGGAGTTAGCGGGACCCTACGAGCAGTACTTC.

This clonotype has more than one count but fewer than ten. The rearrangement uses TRBV12-3 or TRBV12-4 and TRBJ2-2; D gene ambiguous. The CDR3 has 13 amino acids. Trimming pared 3 bases from V and 5 bases from J, leaving 7 bases between. The CDR3 loop is CASSFMLTGELFF. The CDR3 DNA is TGTGCCAGCAGTTTTATGTTAACCGGGGAGCTGTTTTTT.

Regarding this clonotype: The junction departs from the called germline gene at one end, perhaps through a read error. This sequence joins TRBV5-1 and TRBJ2-7, with 7 bases that match TRBD2. CDR1 and CDR2 from the germline V gene are SGHRS and YFSETQ. This CDR3 region has 19 residues. CDR3 loop: CASSLFADFGGRASHEQYF. CDR3 bases: TGCGCCAGCAGCTTGTTTGCCGATTTTGGGGGGAGGGCCTCCCACGAGCAGTACTTC.

The chain is built from TRBV12-3 or TRBV12-4 and TRBJ1-1; tentatively, D is TRBD1 (6 bases). Trimming removed 6 bases at V and 1 base at J, with 15 bases between. The CDR3 has 15 amino acids. The CDR3 spells CASSFRGAGNTEAFF. CDR3 DNA sequence: TGTGCCAGCAGCTTCAGGGGCGCCGGGAACACTGAAGCTTTCTTT.

This clonotype was counted a few times. The rearrangement links TRBV7-9 to TRBJ2-1; D is unresolved. Trimming took 1 base from V and 7 from J, leaving 8 bases between them. The germline V gene encodes CDR1 SEHNR and CDR2 FQNEAQ (reference sequence). The CDR3 has 13 amino acids. CDR3 region: CASSLDPWNEQFF. The CDR3 coding sequence is TGTGCCAGCAGCTTAGACCCGTGGAATGAGCAGTTCTTC.

This clonotype was picked up a small number of times. The chain recombines TRBV10-3 with TRBJ2-1; maybe TRBD1 (5 bases). CDR3 size: 15 residues. Trimming stripped 3 bases from V and 5 bases from J, with 14 bases between. Germline V CDR1 and CDR2: ENHRY, SYGVKD. The CDR3: CAISDRVFLHNEQFF. In DNA form, the CDR3 reads TGTGCCATCAGTGACAGGGTTTTTCTTCACAATGAGCAGTTCTTC.

This clonotype was counted between two and nine times. This sequence joins TRBV3-1 and TRBJ2-5; the match to TRBD1 covers 7 bases. Unmatched junction bases numbered 6, after V lost 1 base and J lost 1 base. CDR3 size: 16 residues. Per germline, CDR1 LGHDT and CDR2 YNNKEL (reference sequence). The CDR3 nucleotides read TGTGCCAGCAGCCAAGGGACAGGTGTACTCCAAGAGACCCAGTACTTC. Translation: CASSQGTGVLQETQYF.

The chain combines TRBV15 with TRBJ2-3; TRBD2 aligns across 8 bases. Germline assignment: CDR1 LNHNV and CDR2 YYDKDF (reference sequence). V trimming: 2 bases; J trimming: 6 bases; junction bases outside the gene matches: 7. This CDR3 contains 15 residues. The CDR3 protein is CATSRQTGGKDTQYF. DNA of the CDR3: TGTGCCACCAGCAGACAGACGGGGGGGAAGGATACGCAGTATTTT.

The chain is built from TRBV7-8 and TRBJ1-4, with D possibly TRBD1 on 6 matching bases. CDR3 length: 13 amino acids. Germline V lookup: CDR1 SGHVS, CDR2 FQNEAQ. Trimming removed 5 bases from V and 9 bases from J, with 13 bases in between. The CDR3: CASSGRDIQKLFF. Written as DNA, the CDR3 is TGTGCCAGCAGCGGACGGGACATTCAAAAACTGTTTTTT. The whole variable domain, remainder taken from reference TRBV7-8 and TRBJ1-4, is GAGVSQSPRYKVAKRGQDVALRCDPISGHVSLFWYQQALGQGPEFLTYFQNEAQLDKSGLPSDRFFAERPEGSVSTLKIQRTQQEDSAVYLCASSGRDIQKLFFGSGTQLSVL.